The rows below give T cell receptor beta chains drawn from one sample of a study of T cells in Graves' hyperthyroidism and ophthalmopathy. Each CDR3 protein gets one entry after TCRdb re-called the multiplex PCR reads with MiXCR. The sample has around 400,000 distinct CDR3 sequences, more than 20% seen once; the top ten hold over 70%. Material: blood. All receptors derive from a man in his forties or fifties with Graves' hyperthyroidism. Each CDR3 is given with its conserved first and last residue. Fields, in order: D gene, V gene, clone size, J gene, CDR3 DNA, CDR3 protein. A D gene is named only where the DNA matches it firmly. Size is omitted from some rows. Given values are once, few, many or a class for expanded clones.

TRBD2,TRBV30,-,TRBJ2-3,TGTGCCTGGAGTCCGGCATTAGCGGGAACCACAGATACGCAGTATTTT,CAWSPALAGTTDTQYF
-,TRBV2,many,TRBJ2-1,TGTGCCAGCTCCTGGGAGAGACGCAATGAGCAGTTCTTC,CASSWERRNEQFF
-,TRBV27,-,TRBJ1-4,TGTGCCAGCAGGCGTACGACAAATGAAAAACTGTTTTTT,CASRRTTNEKLFF
TRBD2,TRBV9,few,TRBJ2-1,TGTGCCAGCAGCGAAGCCGGGACTAGCGCCTACAATGAGCAGTTCTTC,CASSEAGTSAYNEQFF
-,TRBV30,many,TRBJ1-1,TGTGCCTGGAGTGTCGACGGAGCTGAAGCTTTCTTT,CAWSVDGAEAFF
TRBD2,TRBV2,-,TRBJ2-3,TGTGCCAGCGGGACTAGCGGGATACCCACCGATACGCAGTATTTT,CASGTSGIPTDTQYF
-,TRBV6-2/TRBV6-3,many,TRBJ2-7,TGTGCCAGCAGTTACTTGGACAGGGAGGGGTACGAGCAGTACTTC,CASSYLDREGYEQYF
-,TRBV2,many,TRBJ2-3,TGTGCCAGCAGCCTGCTAGGGCCAGATACGCAGTATTTT,CASSLLGPDTQYF
-,TRBV12-3/TRBV12-4,-,TRBJ1-4,TGTGCCAGCAGTACCGGGACCCCGCATGAAAAACTGTTTTTT,CASSTGTPHEKLFF
-,TRBV27,-,TRBJ1-5,TGTGCCAGCAGTCCCCTCCATAACGGCAATCAGCCCCAGCATTTT,CASSPLHNGNQPQHF
-,TRBV11-2,-,TRBJ2-7,TGTGCCAGCAGCTCTACCGGGGGCCTTTCCTACGAGCAGTACTTC,CASSSTGGLSYEQYF
-,TRBV20-1,-,TRBJ2-7,TGCAGTGCTAGTCCATCCGGGGGTATTACCTACGAGCAGTACTTC,CSASPSGGITYEQYF
-,TRBV12-5,few,TRBJ2-3,TGTGCTAGTGGTTTGGGCCCGACGGAGAATACAGATACGCAGTATTTT,CASGLGPTENTDTQYF
-,TRBV20-1,few,TRBJ2-5,TGCAGTGCTAGCCTCCGGGACTTAGAGACCCAGTACTTC,CSASLRDLETQYF
TRBD2,TRBV7-9,-,TRBJ2-1,TGTGCCAGCAGCTCGGGACTAGCGGGAGGGCCTGAGCAGTTCTTC,CASSSGLAGGPEQFF
TRBD2,TRBV10-2,-,TRBJ2-7,TGCGCCAGCAGTGATGGGGGAGGGGTCTACGAGCAGTACTTC,CASSDGGGVYEQYF
-,TRBV2,many,TRBJ1-1,TGTGCCAGCACTGTACTTCGGAACACTGAAGCTTTCTTT,CASTVLRNTEAFF
-,TRBV29-1,-,TRBJ2-2,TGCAGCGTTGACGTGGGATACACCGGGGAGCTGTTTTTT,CSVDVGYTGELFF
TRBD2,TRBV2,few,TRBJ2-3,TGTGCCAGCAGTGAGGACCCTAGCGGGAGCACAGATACGCAGTATTTT,CASSEDPSGSTDTQYF
TRBD1,TRBV9,-,TRBJ2-5,TGTGCCAGCAGCGCTAACCCTCAGGGGGCAGAGACCCAGTACTTC,CASSANPQGAETQYF
TRBD2,TRBV27,few,TRBJ2-7,TGTGCCAGCAGTTTCCAAACGGCACGACTAGCGGGAGGGCCTTCCTACGAGCAGTACTTC,CASSFQTARLAGGPSYEQYF
-,TRBV29-1,few,TRBJ2-3,TGCAGCGTGGAGTATCTCCCGGGATCCACAGGTACGCAGTATTTT,CSVEYLPGSTGTQYF
-,TRBV20-1,few,TRBJ2-7,TGCAGTGCAGTGAGGTCGCTCTACGAGCAGTACTTC,CSAVRSLYEQYF
TRBD2,TRBV20-1,many,TRBJ2-1,TGCAGTGCTAGAGATCCCTTTGCGGGAGGGTACAATGAGCAGTTCTTC,CSARDPFAGGYNEQFF
TRBD2,TRBV3-1,once,TRBJ2-1,TGTGCCAGCAGCCACCCCTCGGGACTAGCGGGGGGGCTGATGGATGAGCAGTTCTTC,CASSHPSGLAGGLMDEQFF
TRBD2,TRBV3-1,-,TRBJ2-1,TGTGCCAGCAGCCAAGAAGCGGGAACCCAGTTCTTC,CASSQEAGTQFF
-,TRBV25-1,few,TRBJ2-5,TGTGCCAGCAGTGCGTCAGGGGTCCAAGAGACCCAGTACTTC,CASSASGVQETQYF
TRBD2,TRBV30,-,TRBJ2-3,TGTGCCTGGAGTTTGACACCGGGACTAGCGGGAGGAACAGATACGCAGTATTTT,CAWSLTPGLAGGTDTQYF
-,TRBV20-1,few,TRBJ1-1,TGCAGTGCTACTTTTGGTGAGGAGGTGAACACTGAAGCTTTCTTT,CSATFGEEVNTEAFF
TRBD1,TRBV20-1,few,TRBJ2-7,TGCAGTGCTATACGGGACAGGGTCTACGAGCAGTACTTC,CSAIRDRVYEQYF
-,TRBV6-2/TRBV6-3,-,TRBJ1-1,TGTGCCAGCAGTTACTCCAGGGCCGAGGCAACTGAAGCTTTCTTT,CASSYSRAEATEAFF
-,TRBV5-1,many,TRBJ2-7,TGCGCCAGCAGCTTGGCCCGGGGAGGCGAGCAGTACTTC,CASSLARGGEQYF
-,TRBV6-1,-,TRBJ1-6,TGTGCCAGCAGTGAAGCCCGAGCCCTCCACTTT,CASSEARALHF
-,TRBV5-1,-,TRBJ2-3,TGCGCCAGCAGCTTGGCCGTGGATCGGGGCCCAGATACGCAGTATTTT,CASSLAVDRGPDTQYF
-,TRBV6-1,-,TRBJ1-5,TGTGCCAGCAGAGGGAGTAGATATAGCAATCAGCCCCAGCATTTT,CASRGSRYSNQPQHF
-,TRBV7-8,-,TRBJ1-2,TGTGCCAGCAGCATGACAGTATTAAGGGTCACCTTC,CASSMTVLRVTF
-,TRBV11-1,few,TRBJ1-2,TGTGCCAGCAGTGGAAACTATGGCTACACCTTC,CASSGNYGYTF
TRBD2,TRBV5-1,once,TRBJ2-1,TGCGCCAGCAGTCGGGTCGGGGGGAATGAGCAGTTCTTC,CASSRVGGNEQFF
-,TRBV11-2,-,TRBJ1-1,TGTGCCAGCAGCCCGTACAGGGCGAACACTGAAGCTTTCTTT,CASSPYRANTEAFF
-,TRBV19,-,TRBJ2-5,TGTGCCAGTAGTATATCCGGGATTGGTGAGACCCAGTACTTC,CASSISGIGETQYF
-,TRBV5-1,few,TRBJ2-1,TGCGCCAGCAGTTTCGGCCCAGGTACTCGTACCTACAATGAGCAGTTCTTC,CASSFGPGTRTYNEQFF
-,TRBV5-1,-,TRBJ2-1,TGCACCAGCAGCACCTCCCCCCGTGGCCTTGGAGGCAATGAGCAGTTCTTC,CTSSTSPRGLGGNEQFF
-,TRBV11-1,few,TRBJ2-1,TGTGCCAGCAGCTTAAGCTCAAGAACCTACGAGCAGTTCTTC,CASSLSSRTYEQFF
-,TRBV2,-,TRBJ2-5,TGTGCCAGCAGTGGGGGTGTGGTGGGAAAGACCCAGTACTTC,CASSGGVVGKTQYF
-,TRBV4-1,-,TRBJ1-5,TGCGCCAGCAGCCAAGAAGGGCTCGGAGGGGATCAGCCCCAGCATTTT,CASSQEGLGGDQPQHF
TRBD2,TRBV4-1,-,TRBJ2-5,TGCGCCAGCAGCCAAGTCGGTAGCGGGAGAGTGGATAAAGAGACCCAGTACTTC,CASSQVGSGRVDKETQYF
-,TRBV11-2,few,TRBJ1-1,TGCGCCAGCAGCTTCTTGGACCTATCCACTGAAGCTTTCTTT,CASSFLDLSTEAFF
-,TRBV19,-,TRBJ1-6,TGTGCCAGTAGTACCCCCCCAGGAACCAGCTCCTATAATTCACCCCTCCACTTT,CASSTPPGTSSYNSPLHF
-,TRBV29-1,-,TRBJ1-2,TGCAGCGCCCCAACCCCCAGGGGCCCTAAAGGTGGCTACACCTTC,CSAPTPRGPKGGYTF
-,TRBV6-4,few,TRBJ1-1,TGTGCCAGCAGTGACCGGGACAACACTGAAGCTTTCTTT,CASSDRDNTEAFF
TRBD2,TRBV12-3/TRBV12-4,-,TRBJ2-2,TGTGCCAGCAGTTTCGTGGTTAGCGGGAGGACGAACACCGGGGAGCTGTTTTTT,CASSFVVSGRTNTGELFF
-,TRBV12-3/TRBV12-4,-,TRBJ1-5,TGTGCCAGCAGACTAGACATACAGCCCCAGCATTTT,CASRLDIQPQHF
-,TRBV7-9,few,TRBJ1-2,TGTGCCAGCAGCTCGTCGTCGAGACCCATTAACTATGGCTACACCTTC,CASSSSSRPINYGYTF
TRBD1,TRBV6-2/TRBV6-3,-,TRBJ2-7,TGTGCCAGCAGTTACTTGACAGGGGGCGCCTCCTACGAGCAGTACTTC,CASSYLTGGASYEQYF
-,TRBV4-1,-,TRBJ2-1,TGCGCCAGCAGCCAAGAGCGGCACACTTACAATGAGCAGTTCTTC,CASSQERHTYNEQFF
-,TRBV2,-,TRBJ1-5,TGTGCCAGCAGCGCCACAGGGCAGGGCAATCAGCCCCAGCATTTT,CASSATGQGNQPQHF
TRBD1,TRBV28,-,TRBJ2-7,TGTGCCAGCAGTTTCTCAGGACAGGGGTACGAGCAGTACTTC,CASSFSGQGYEQYF
TRBD2,TRBV20-1,few,TRBJ2-7,TGCAGTGCTAGAGAATCTGGCGGACTAGCGGGAATCTACGAGCAGTACTTC,CSARESGGLAGIYEQYF
-,TRBV29-1,-,TRBJ2-1,TGCAGCTCCGCAGGGAACGATGAGCAGCTCTTC,CSSAGNDEQLF